This entry lists 8 T cell receptor beta chains sequenced from one sample in a study of blood T cells in healthy people across ages. Sample-barcoded 5' priming and a J-beta primer mix drove a second PCR of about 6 to 12 cycles. TCRdb re-derived calls from the 5' RACE reads in MiXCR, one entry per CDR3 protein. The sample shows roughly 1.6 million distinct CDR3 sequences, 34% of them seen only once. Sequenced material: blood. The receptors come from a young woman in good health.

Note on this clonotype: The junction shows a germline mismatch at one end, possibly a read error. The chain has TRBV6-5 and TRBJ2-6; D unresolved. CDR1 and CDR2 from the germline V gene are MNHEY and SVGAGI. This CDR3 has 13 amino acids. CDR3 in DNA: TGTACCAGCAGTTACTTTGGGGCCAACGTCCTGACTTTC. Its translation is CTSSYFGANVLTF.

The V gene is TRBV20-1, the J gene TRBJ2-3; 11 bases map to TRBD2. The CDR3 runs to 14 residues. Germline CDR1 is DFQATT and CDR2 is SNEGSKA (reference sequence). V shed 6 bases and J 4 bases; nucleotides not matched to a gene: 6. In nucleotides, the CDR3 is TGCAGTGCAACACTAGCGGGAGAGGCAGATACGCAGTATTTT. This sequence encodes CSATLAGEADTQYF.

The chain employs TRBV20-1 and TRBJ2-5; D perhaps matches TRBD1 (6 bases). With 5 bases removed from V and 5 bases from J, the gap between germline ends came to 18 bases. The V gene's germline CDR1 is DFQATT and CDR2 SNEGSKA (reference sequence). CDR3 length equals 14 residues. CDR3 sequence reads: CSAGRDTDRETQYF. The CDR3 nucleotides read TGCAGTGCTGGCCGGGACACAGACCGGGAGACCCAGTACTTC.

V and J are TRBV6-5 and TRBJ2-1, with a possible D match to TRBD1 (6 bases). The CDR3 totals 14 residues. The germline V gene encodes CDR1 MNHEY and CDR2 SVGAGI. V was pared by 7 bases and J by 7 bases, with 17 bases between. CDR3 sequence: CASTRDNRYNEQFF. In nucleotides, the CDR3 is TGTGCCAGCACCCGGGACAATCGTTATAATGAGCAGTTCTTC.

This clonotype was found a few times. The J gene is TRBJ2-7, the V gene TRBV5-4; 7 positions match TRBD1. J gave up 4 bases and V 5 bases, and 12 bases lay outside the gene matches. The CDR3 totals 15 residues. Germline V gives CDR1 SGHNT, CDR2 YYREEE (reference sequence). CDR3 coding DNA: TGTGCCAGCAGAACCGACAGGGCCGAGAAGTACGAGCAGTACTTC. It is translated as CASRTDRAEKYEQYF.

This chain joins TRBV6-1 and TRBJ2-1; 9 bases align to TRBD2. The CDR3 extends over 20 amino acids. Germline CDR1 MNHNS, CDR2 SASEGT. The V segment lost 4 bases and the J segment 1 base; nucleotides outside the gene matches: 17. This CDR3 reads CASSGFYGGSGSKSYNEQFF. DNA of the CDR3: TGTGCCAGCAGTGGTTTTTATGGTGGTAGCGGGAGTAAGTCCTACAATGAGCAGTTCTTC.

This clonotype has only one observation. The rearrangement links TRBV7-8 to TRBJ1-1; D may be TRBD1 (5 bases). The germline V gene has CDR1 SGHVS and CDR2 FQNEAQ. This CDR3 contains 15 residues. The V and J ends lost 4 bases and 1 base respectively, with 13 bases between them. CDR3 bases: TGTGCCAGCAGCTGGAATTCGGGGGAGAACACTGAAGCTTTCTTT. Its translation: CASSWNSGENTEAFF.

The chain joins TRBV20-1 to TRBJ2-5; tentatively, D is TRBD2 (6 bases). Germline CDR1 reads DFQATT; CDR2 reads SNEGSKA (reference sequence). CDR3 size: 14 residues. V gave up 5 bases and J gave up 3 bases, with 16 bases separating them. CDR3 DNA sequence: TGCAGTGCTTCCCTGGGGGGATTTGAAGAGACCCAGTACTTC. It yields the protein CSASLGGFEETQYF.